This T cell receptor beta chain was obtained from a study of cytomegalovirus exposure and HLA in healthy donors. Primers for the PCR totalled 60 Vbeta and 13 Jbeta. The method was immunoSEQ multiplex PCR; TCRdb's version includes in-frame clones alone and lacks a portion of them. The data hold more than 200,000 clones, with more than 75% observed a single time. With 8 bases clipped from V and 5 bases from J, the junction kept 4 bases outside the gene matches. CDR3 size: 12 residues. Germline V lookup: CDR1 GTSNPN, CDR2 SVGIG (reference sequence). This chain connects TRBV30 to TRBJ1-5; 9 nucleotides match TRBD1. Material: PBMCs. The receptor comes from a human donor in good health. CDR3 in amino acids: CAGGQGYQPQHF. In DNA, the CDR3 is TGTGCCGGGGGACAGGGTTATCAGCCCCAGCATTTT.